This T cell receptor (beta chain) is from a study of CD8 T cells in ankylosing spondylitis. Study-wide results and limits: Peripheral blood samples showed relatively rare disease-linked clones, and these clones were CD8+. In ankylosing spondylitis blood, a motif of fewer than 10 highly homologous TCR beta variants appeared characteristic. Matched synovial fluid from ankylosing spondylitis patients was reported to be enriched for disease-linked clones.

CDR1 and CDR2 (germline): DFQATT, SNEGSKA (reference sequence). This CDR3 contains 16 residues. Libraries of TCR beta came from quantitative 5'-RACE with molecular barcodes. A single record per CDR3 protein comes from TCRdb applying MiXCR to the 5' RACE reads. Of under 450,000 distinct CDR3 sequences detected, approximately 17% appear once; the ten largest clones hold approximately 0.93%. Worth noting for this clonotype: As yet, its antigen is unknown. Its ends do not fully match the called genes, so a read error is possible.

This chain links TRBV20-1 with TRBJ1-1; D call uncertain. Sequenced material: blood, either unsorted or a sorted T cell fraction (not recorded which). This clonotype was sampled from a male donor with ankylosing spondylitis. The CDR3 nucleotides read TGCTGTGCTAGAGACGCTGGTTTACTATTGAACACTGAAGCTTTCTTT. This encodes CCARDAGLLLNTEAFF.